The clone carrying this TCR beta chain was counted only a few times. No antigen is known for it. Time point: patch test 1, 2 weeks after DPC sensitization. Treatment in this sample: therapeutic diphenylcyclopropenone sensitization with weekly scalp DPC. The data originate from a study of human T cells and chemical hapten exposure. Study-level background: Patch tests of 0.01% DPC on the upper back were read at 6 days. Study conclusions and caveats: The formation of large CDR3 similarity clusters by expanded TCRs significantly exceeded that of controls.

The CDR3 spans 15 residues. From germline, CDR1 is DFQATT and CDR2 SNEGSKA (reference sequence). V lost 6 bases, J lost 0 bases, and 9 bases stayed unmatched. TCRdb redid the calling of the RACE reads with MiXCR, one entry per CDR3 protein. This table has 300,000 to 400,000 distinct CDR3 sequences, under 8% appearing once. This clonotype was obtained from a woman aged 18-29 years with alopecia areata. Some clones in this sample may be carry-over from other donors' samples. Sequenced material: whole blood, taken in connection with sensitization to the hapten diphenylcyclopropenone (DPC). This chain links TRBV20-1 with TRBJ2-3, with 7 bases matching TRBD1. CDR3 bases: TGCAGTGCACATAAGACAGGGATCAGCACAGATACGCAGTATTTT. Translation gives CSAHKTGISTDTQYF.